This is a list of T cell receptor beta chains from one sample in a study of spatial heterogeneity in lung cancer. One entry per CDR3 protein, called by TCRdb with MiXCR from the 5' RACE reads. The sample has more than 15,000 distinct CDR3 sequences; 6.5% are singletons. The input for sequencing was lung tumor tissue, taken at surgery. These receptors all stem from a female donor with early-stage non-small cell lung cancer. Both conserved end residues are trimmed from each CDR3. Fields, in order: V gene, CDR3 protein.

v_gene: TRBV6-1
CDR3aa: ASSGGGNTEAF

v_gene: TRBV18
CDR3aa: ASRTGFEQY

v_gene: TRBV11-2
CDR3aa: ASSMTGGAGANVLT

v_gene: TRBV4-3
CDR3aa: ASSRGNGGRDPYEQF

v_gene: TRBV30
CDR3aa: AWSTNQETQY

v_gene: TRBV19
CDR3aa: ASSIDQGPGDEQF

v_gene: TRBV6-2/TRBV6-3
CDR3aa: ASSAQGSSYNEQF

v_gene: TRBV10-2
CDR3aa: ASSEGASYNSPLH

v_gene: TRBV28
CDR3aa: ASSETGTGNYEQY

v_gene: TRBV7-9
CDR3aa: ASSPRTGSSYNSPLH

v_gene: TRBV3-1
CDR3aa: ASSQARREGYEQY

v_gene: TRBV2
CDR3aa: ASSRDRAFEATNSPLH

v_gene: TRBV9
CDR3aa: ASSPRSHGGDTQY

v_gene: TRBV7-2
CDR3aa: ASRKQGSYEQY

v_gene: TRBV28
CDR3aa: ASSSAGTGGEETQY

v_gene: TRBV5-1
CDR3aa: ASSYGDPYNEQF

v_gene: TRBV29-1
CDR3aa: SVAYGPEQY

v_gene: TRBV28
CDR3aa: ASRFSGIRYGYT

v_gene: TRBV6-2/TRBV6-3
CDR3aa: ASNDIGWDNEKLF

v_gene: TRBV29-1
CDR3aa: SARGQWTPQETQY

v_gene: TRBV7-8
CDR3aa: ASSLAGDPSYEQY

v_gene: TRBV4-3
CDR3aa: ASSQGLVEETQY

v_gene: TRBV29-1
CDR3aa: SVEDRSRLYGYT

v_gene: TRBV2
CDR3aa: ASSGPASNTGELF

v_gene: TRBV5-1
CDR3aa: ASSFLTGQEETQY

v_gene: TRBV28
CDR3aa: ASSFGSGYEQY

v_gene: TRBV5-4
CDR3aa: ASSPQAGTSGGSRGF

v_gene: TRBV4-3
CDR3aa: ASSQSELYGYT

v_gene: TRBV1
CDR3aa: TSSQDSRGSNTEAF

v_gene: TRBV7-6
CDR3aa: ASSTTGPNQPQH

v_gene: TRBV30
CDR3aa: AWRHQVKDTEAF

v_gene: TRBV6-2/TRBV6-3
CDR3aa: ASSYLRTSGVTYEQY

v_gene: TRBV20-1
CDR3aa: SARGALNIQY

v_gene: TRBV28
CDR3aa: ASSLEPNLITEAF

v_gene: TRBV20-1
CDR3aa: SAQGTSGILSYEQY

v_gene: TRBV7-3
CDR3aa: ASSSGGGAF